The next 22 T cell receptor beta chains were all read from a single sample in a study of human T cells and chemical hapten exposure. Specified time point: healthy volunteer bleed at 2 weeks. RNA extraction used unfractionated whole blood as the source of total RNA. TCRdb reprocessed the RACE reads with MiXCR, giving one entry per CDR3 protein. The top ten hold 2.5% to 3.5% of the sample, which has approximately 90,000 distinct CDR3 sequences, approximately 9.7% seen once. Sequencing used whole blood. These receptors came from a female donor in good health. Some clones in this sample may be carry-over from other donors' samples.

This clonotype was seen a few times. The CDR3 spells CAIGGQGARDEQYF. The CDR3 DNA reads TGTGCCATCGGAGGACAGGGGGCGCGGGACGAGCAGTACTTC. The chain combines TRBV10-3 with TRBJ2-7; 11 bases are a match to TRBD1. This CDR3 is 14 amino acids long. Losses at the gene ends were 8 bases for V and 5 bases for J; bases not matched to a gene: 8. Germline loops: CDR1 ENHRY, CDR2 SYGVKD.

This clonotype was observed a few times. The chain combines TRBV6-6 with TRBJ2-3; D unclear. Germline CDR1 reads MNHNY; CDR2 reads SVGAGI (reference sequence). The CDR3 covers 17 residues. Trimming stripped 0 bases from V and 2 bases from J, with 15 bases between. In DNA form, the CDR3 reads TGTGCCAGCAGTTACTCGACCGGGCCACAAGACACAGATACGCAGTATTTT. Its protein product is CASSYSTGPQDTDTQYF.

This rearrangement joins TRBV30 to TRBJ1-5; the match to TRBD1 covers 7 bases. This CDR3 is built from 14 residues. V lost 2 bases and J lost 4; bases outside the gene matches: 5. The germline CDR1 and CDR2 sequences are GTSNPN and SVGIG (reference sequence). The CDR3 bases are TGTGCCTGGAGTCGGGACAGCCTAAATCAGCCCCAGCATTTT. Translating gives CAWSRDSLNQPQHF.

This clonotype has only one observation. This may stem from a read error, because a much larger clone lies one nucleotide away. This chain connects TRBV4-1 to TRBJ2-7; 7 bases line up with TRBD1. The J segment lost 2 bases and the V segment lost 4 bases, leaving 11 bases of the junction unmatched. Per the germline V gene, CDR1 is MGHRA and CDR2 is YSYEKL. The CDR3 runs 16 residues. The CDR3 loop reads CASSPYIGTATYEQYF. The CDR3 DNA reads as TGCGCCAGCAGCCCGTACATCGGGACAGCCACCTACGAGCAGTACTTC.

This clonotype was detected only a few times. The genes are TRBV12-3 or TRBV12-4 and TRBJ1-5, with D tentatively TRBD1 (5 bases). Deletions cut 6 bases from V and 4 bases from J, with 10 bases between. This CDR3 has 13 amino acids. The CDR3 region is CASRAGGNQPQHF. The CDR3 DNA is TGTGCCAGCAGAGCGGGGGGGAATCAGCCCCAGCATTTT.

This clonotype occurred many times. V gene TRBV6-2 or TRBV6-3 combines with J gene TRBJ2-2, with no clear D. The V gene lost 2 bases and the J gene lost 5 bases, with 6 bases spanning the gap. Germline V gene data show CDR1 as MNHEY and CDR2 as SVGEGT. The CDR3 length is 13 residues. CDR3 DNA sequence: TGTGCCAGCAGTTACGGGGAAACCGGGGAGCTGTTTTTT. This translates into CASSYGETGELFF.

The sample holds a few counts of this clonotype. The chain joins TRBV27 to TRBJ1-4, with TRBD1 matching over 9 bases. The V and J ends lost 9 bases and 5 bases, in that order; junction bases with no gene match: 4. Germline V CDR1 and CDR2: MNHEY, SMNVEV (reference sequence). The CDR3 consists of 13 residues. CDR3 in amino acids: CARLQGANEKLFF. The DNA for the CDR3 is TGTGCCAGATTACAGGGGGCCAATGAAAAACTGTTTTTT.

V is TRBV28 and J is TRBJ2-7; D may be TRBD1 (5 bases). The germline gives CDR1 MDHEN, CDR2 SYDVKM. This CDR3 region has 16 residues. V shed 9 bases and J shed 2 bases, with 23 bases lying between them. This CDR3 reads CASLGDGQPNPYEQYF. The CDR3 region has the DNA TGTGCCAGTCTCGGAGACGGACAACCCAACCCCTACGAGCAGTACTTC.

The chain recombines TRBV6-1 with TRBJ2-7, with 10 bases lining up with TRBD2. Germline V gives CDR1 MNHNS, CDR2 SASEGT. The CDR3 sequence is 14 residues long. J lost 13 bases, V lost 4 bases, and 13 bases had no gene match. The DNA of the CDR3 is TGTGCCAGCAGTGGACGGTTAGCGGGAGGCTCTGCATACTTC. Its translation: CASSGRLAGGSAYF.

This clonotype was seen repeatedly, ten times or more. In DNA form, the CDR3 reads TGCAGTGCCCCTTATAACCCCGACAGGGGATTACCGACCAACACTGAAGCTTTCTTT. It translates to CSAPYNPDRGLPTNTEAFF. The gene calls are TRBV20-1 and TRBJ1-1, with 8 bases identical to TRBD1. Germline CDR1 DFQATT, CDR2 SNEGSKA (reference sequence). The CDR3 runs 19 residues. J gave up 2 bases and V 6 bases, and 23 bases lay outside the gene matches.

This clonotype was seen only a few times. The chain links TRBV30 to TRBJ1-6, with TRBD1 as a possible D gene (5 bases). Germline CDR1 reads GTSNPN; CDR2 reads SVGIG (reference sequence). This CDR3 is built from 16 residues. Between the trimmed V and J ends, which lost 2 bases and 8 bases, there was a span of 19 bases. The CDR3 sequence is CAWSRRRRDRDSPLHF. The CDR3 DNA reads TGTGCCTGGAGTCGTCGCCGACGGGACCGCGATTCACCCCTCCACTTT.

The chain carries TRBV7-9 and TRBJ1-2; D is unresolved. CDR1 is SEHNR, CDR2 FQNEAQ, per germline (reference sequence). The CDR3 extends over 16 amino acids. The V end lost 3 bases, the J end lost 2 bases, and 16 bases lay between the germline ends. CDR3: CASSLSGKGVNYGYTF. The CDR3 bases are TGTGCCAGCAGCTTGTCGGGAAAGGGAGTAAACTATGGCTACACCTTC.

There are a few counts of this clonotype. The chain has TRBV27 and TRBJ2-3; D is possibly TRBD2 (5 bases). Germline CDR1 MNHEY, CDR2 SMNVEV (reference sequence). V was trimmed by 8 bases and J by 0 bases, leaving 15 bases between them. The CDR3 contains 15 residues. The CDR3 loop reads CASYSGDTSTDTQYF. The DNA of the CDR3 is TGTGCCAGCTATTCCGGGGATACGAGCACAGATACGCAGTATTTT.

This clonotype was counted at least ten times. The chain employs TRBV6-6 and TRBJ1-6; D is uncertain. The CDR3 length is 16 residues. Germline CDR1 and CDR2: MNHNY and SVGAGI (reference sequence). Trimming left V 0 bases short and J 4 bases short, with 10 bases between. The CDR3 is CASSYSEVKYNSPLHF. Here the CDR3 DNA reads TGTGCCAGCAGTTACTCTGAGGTGAAATATAATTCACCCCTCCACTTT.

This clonotype appeared many times. The V and J genes are TRBV4-1 and TRBJ1-5, with a tentative D call TRBD1 (6 bases). Germline values: CDR1 MGHRA, CDR2 YSYEKL. Between the trimmed V and J ends, which lost 1 base and 9 bases, there was a span of 16 bases. This CDR3 is 15 amino acids long. DNA for the CDR3: TGCGCCAGCAGCCAAGGAGGGGGGAAGGGAGGGCCCCAGCATTTT. This codes for CASSQGGGKGGPQHF.

Ten or more counts support this clonotype. The J gene is TRBJ2-2, the V gene TRBV30, with 7 bases lining up with TRBD1. The germline V gene has CDR1 GTSNPN and CDR2 SVGIG (reference sequence). The CDR3 has 15 amino acids. Trimming took 1 base from V and 3 from J; bases not matched to a gene: 5. The CDR3: CAWSAGTAYTGELFF. The CDR3 DNA follows: TGTGCCTGGAGTGCTGGGACAGCCTACACCGGGGAGCTGTTTTTT.

This clonotype was seen many times. The chain combines TRBV29-1 with TRBJ2-3; 10 bases are shared with TRBD2. Germline V gene data show CDR1 as SQVTM and CDR2 as ANQGSEA. With V trimmed by 3 bases and J by 3 bases, 3 bases remained unmatched. The CDR3 covers 14 residues. This CDR3 reads CSVEAGLATDTQYF. Here the CDR3 DNA reads TGCAGCGTTGAGGCGGGACTAGCGACAGATACGCAGTATTTT.

In its sample, this clonotype was seen a few times. CDR3 in amino acids: CASSPNGLAGSEQFF. CDR3 coding DNA: TGTGCCAGCAGTCCAAATGGACTAGCGGGAAGTGAGCAGTTCTTC. The J gene is TRBJ2-1, the V gene TRBV6-2 or TRBV6-3; 12 nucleotides align to TRBD2. Germline-derived CDR1 and CDR2 are MNHEY and SVGEGT. The ends lost 5 bases at V and 9 bases at J; junction bases unmatched: 8. CDR3 length equals 15 residues.

The chain joins TRBV11-2 to TRBJ1-1; perhaps TRBD1 as D (6 bases). The CDR3 totals 14 residues. Germline loops: CDR1 SGHAT, CDR2 FQNNGV. V shed 3 bases and J shed 1 base, with 9 bases lying between them. CDR3 sequence (DNA): TGTGCCAGCAGCTTGGCGGGGGCGAACACTGAAGCTTTCTTT. This codes for CASSLAGANTEAFF.

The rearrangement uses TRBV7-9 and TRBJ2-3, with TRBD2 identical over 7 bases. Unmatched junction bases numbered 11, after V lost 2 bases and J lost 0 bases. Germline CDR1 SEHNR, CDR2 FQNEAQ (reference sequence). CDR3 length: 18 residues. The CDR3 nucleotides read TGTGCCAGCAGCTTACCGTACGAACTAGCGCGGAGCACAGATACGCAGTATTTT. This sequence encodes CASSLPYELARSTDTQYF.

The V gene is TRBV7-8, the J gene TRBJ2-5, with 8 bases matching TRBD1. CDR1 and CDR2 from the germline V gene are SGHVS and FQNEAQ. The V and J ends lost 5 bases and 2 bases, in that order; junction bases with no gene match: 4. The CDR3 has 14 residues. The CDR3: CASSPDRGQETQYF. Here the CDR3 DNA reads TGTGCCAGCAGCCCCGACAGGGGTCAAGAGACCCAGTACTTC.

The J gene is TRBJ2-7, the V gene TRBV27, with TRBD1 identical over 9 bases. V lost 5 bases and J lost 2; bases outside the gene matches: 13. This CDR3 has 17 amino acids. Germline CDR1 and CDR2: MNHEY and SMNVEV (reference sequence). The CDR3 bases are TGTGCCAGCAGTATACACCGAGGGACAGGGAAAGCCTACGAGCAGTACTTC. Translation: CASSIHRGTGKAYEQYF.